Listed here is a single T cell receptor beta chain. Unique molecular identifiers were incorporated during preparation of the TCRbeta library. TCRdb used MiXCR to reprocess the PCR reads, holding one entry per CDR3 protein. Counted here are 600,000 to 700,000 distinct CDR3 sequences, around a sixth occurring once; the ten biggest clones make up approximately 1%. This sample is part of a study of T-cell reconstitution after alpha-beta-depleted transplantation in children. CDR3 length equals 14 residues. V shed 9 bases, J shed 9 bases, and the junction held 13 bases outside the gene matches. CDR1 SGHAT and CDR2 FQDESV come from the germline V gene (reference sequence).

This TCR was recovered from a human donor who donated a stem cell graft to a child with acute myeloid leukemia. The source material was PBMCs from the stem cell graft donor, sampled from the stem cell graft. The chain recombines TRBV11-1 with TRBJ2-2; 7 bases agree with TRBD1. CDR3 bases: TGTGCCAGTGAGGGACAGTACTCCTTCAGGGAGCTGTTTTTT. This gives the protein CASEGQYSFRELFF.